These T cell receptor beta chains were read from a single sample in a study of CD8+ T cells in alopecia areata. Profiling relied on immunoSEQ multiplex PCR, and the TCRdb table lists in-frame clones only, not all of them. The sample lists more than 90,000 clones; less than 70% were seen once. Sequencing was carried out using CD4+ T cells sorted from blood. These receptors were collected from a human donor in good health. CDR3s include the opening cysteine and the closing phenylalanine or tryptophan. A D gene is named only where the DNA matches it firmly. Only part of the rows carry a size: once, few, many, or a class if the clone is expanded.

TRBV5-1	NA	NA	TRBJ2-6	CASSQSMSIAGANVLTF	TGCGCCAGCAGCCAATCCATGTCAATAGCCGGGGCCAACGTCCTGACTTTC
TRBV4-1	NA	TRBD1	TRBJ1-1	CASSQGQGANTEAFF	TGCGCCAGCAGCCAAGGACAGGGGGCGAACACTGAAGCTTTCTTT
TRBV27	few	NA	TRBJ2-2	CASSLNRDTGELFF	TGTGCCAGCAGTTTAAATCGGGACACCGGGGAGCTGTTTTTT
TRBV7-2	NA	NA	TRBJ2-2	CASSLTVNTGELFF	TGTGCCAGCAGCTTGACAGTAAACACCGGGGAGCTGTTTTTT
TRBV10-1	NA	TRBD1	TRBJ1-1	CASPPGQGGTEAFF	TGCGCCAGCCCACCGGGACAGGGAGGCACTGAAGCTTTCTTT
TRBV27	NA	NA	TRBJ1-5	CASSSGGRANQPQHF	TGTGCCAGCAGTTCGGGGGGGCGGGCGAATCAGCCCCAGCATTTT
TRBV30	NA	TRBD2	TRBJ2-1	CAWVAGAYNEQFF	TGTGCCTGGGTAGCGGGGGCATACAATGAGCAGTTCTTC
TRBV6-6	NA	TRBD2	TRBJ2-3	CASSLSGGADTQYF	TGTGCCAGCAGTCTCAGCGGGGGGGCCGATACGCAGTATTTT
TRBV7-2	few	TRBD2	TRBJ2-5	CASSLVAGGPQETQYF	TGTGCCAGCAGCTTAGTTGCGGGGGGACCTCAAGAGACCCAGTACTTC
TRBV5-4	NA	NA	TRBJ2-1	CASSLRQGGPRNEQFF	TGTGCCAGCAGCTTGCGGCAGGGTGGGCCGCGCAATGAGCAGTTCTTC
TRBV4-1	once	NA	TRBJ2-7	CASSQAQGWGSYEQYF	TGCGCCAGCAGCCAAGCCCAGGGATGGGGGTCCTACGAGCAGTACTTC
TRBV6-5	NA	TRBD1	TRBJ1-6	CASSSGQGLNSPLHF	TGTGCCAGCAGTTCCGGACAGGGACTAAATTCACCCCTCCACTTT
TRBV27	NA	NA	TRBJ1-2	CASSSDSRYGYTF	TGTGCCAGCAGTTCCGACAGCCGCTATGGCTACACCTTC
TRBV29-1	once	NA	TRBJ1-1	CSVGRQLNTEAFF	TGCAGCGTTGGAAGGCAACTGAACACTGAAGCTTTCTTT
TRBV29-1	few	NA	TRBJ2-2	CSALGAGELFF	TGCAGCGCGCTGGGTGCCGGGGAGCTGTTTTTT
TRBV29-1	once	TRBD1	TRBJ2-6	CSAGQGAPGANVLTF	TGCAGCGCAGGACAGGGGGCTCCTGGGGCCAACGTCCTGACTTTC
TRBV9	NA	NA	TRBJ1-2	CASSVTNYGYTF	TGTGCCAGCAGCGTAACTAACTATGGCTACACCTTC
TRBV29-1	NA	NA	TRBJ2-3	CSVEKGLPNTQYF	TGCAGCGTTGAAAAAGGACTACCGAATACGCAGTATTTT
TRBV2	NA	NA	TRBJ1-2	CASSGGRLYGYTF	TGTGCCAGCAGTGGGGGCCGACTCTATGGCTACACCTTC
TRBV19	few	TRBD1	TRBJ1-1	CASSRQGNGLNTEAFF	TGTGCCAGTAGTAGACAGGGGAACGGGTTGAACACTGAAGCTTTCTTT
TRBV15	NA	NA	TRBJ1-1	CATSRIYSTGSAFF	TGTGCCACCAGCAGAATCTACTCCACGGGGTCAGCTTTCTTT
TRBV7-9	few	TRBD1	TRBJ2-2	CASSWTGDTGELFF	TGTGCCAGCAGCTGGACAGGAGACACCGGGGAGCTGTTTTTT
TRBV5-4	NA	TRBD1	TRBJ2-7	CASSPGQGIHEQYF	TGTGCCAGCAGCCCCGGACAGGGAATCCACGAGCAGTACTTC
TRBV18	NA	NA	TRBJ1-4	CASSRTTDREKLFF	TGTGCCAGCTCCCGCACCACTGACAGAGAAAAACTGTTTTTT
TRBV27	once	NA	TRBJ1-1	CASRGTLMNTEAFF	TGTGCCAGCAGGGGGACCTTAATGAACACTGAAGCTTTCTTT